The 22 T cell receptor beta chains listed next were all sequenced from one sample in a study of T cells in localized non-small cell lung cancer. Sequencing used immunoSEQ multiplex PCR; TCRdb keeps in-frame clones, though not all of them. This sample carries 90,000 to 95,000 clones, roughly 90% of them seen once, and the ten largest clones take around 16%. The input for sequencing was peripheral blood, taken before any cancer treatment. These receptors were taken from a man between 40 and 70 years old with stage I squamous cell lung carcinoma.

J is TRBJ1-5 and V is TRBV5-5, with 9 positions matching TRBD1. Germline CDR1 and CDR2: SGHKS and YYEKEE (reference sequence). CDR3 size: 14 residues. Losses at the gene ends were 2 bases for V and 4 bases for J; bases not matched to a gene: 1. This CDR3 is CASSFGTGNQPQHF. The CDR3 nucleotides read TGTGCCAGCAGCTTCGGGACAGGGAATCAGCCCCAGCATTTT.

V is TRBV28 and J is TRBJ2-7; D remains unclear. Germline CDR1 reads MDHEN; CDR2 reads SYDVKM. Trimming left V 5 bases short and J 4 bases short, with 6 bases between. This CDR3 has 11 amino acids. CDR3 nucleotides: TGTGCCAGCAGTCATCAGTACGAGCAGTACTTC. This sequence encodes CASSHQYEQYF. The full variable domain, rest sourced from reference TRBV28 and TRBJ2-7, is DVKVTQSSRYLVKRTGEKVFLECVQDMDHENMFWYRQDPGLGLRLIYFSYDVKMKEKGDIPEGYSVSREKKERFSLILESASTNQTSMYLCASSHQYEQYFGPGTRLTVT.

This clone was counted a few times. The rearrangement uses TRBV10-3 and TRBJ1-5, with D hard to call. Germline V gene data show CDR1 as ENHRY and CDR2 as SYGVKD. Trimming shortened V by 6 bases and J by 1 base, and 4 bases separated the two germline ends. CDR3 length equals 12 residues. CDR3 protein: CAIRDSNQPQHF. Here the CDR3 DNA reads TGTGCCATCAGGGACAGCAATCAGCCCCAGCATTTT.

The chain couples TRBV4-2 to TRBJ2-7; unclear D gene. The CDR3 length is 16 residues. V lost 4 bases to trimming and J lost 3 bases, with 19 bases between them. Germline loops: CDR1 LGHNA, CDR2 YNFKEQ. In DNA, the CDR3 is TGTGCCAGCAGCCCCGAAACACATTCCAAGAACTACGAGCAGTACTTC. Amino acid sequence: CASSPETHSKNYEQYF.

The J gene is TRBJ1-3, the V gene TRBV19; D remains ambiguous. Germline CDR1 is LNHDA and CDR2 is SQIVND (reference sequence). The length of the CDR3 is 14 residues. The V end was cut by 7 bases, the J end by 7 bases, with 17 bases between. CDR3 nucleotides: TGTGCCAGTATGGTCGGAGGGTTCGAGAACACCATATATTTT. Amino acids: CASMVGGFENTIYF.

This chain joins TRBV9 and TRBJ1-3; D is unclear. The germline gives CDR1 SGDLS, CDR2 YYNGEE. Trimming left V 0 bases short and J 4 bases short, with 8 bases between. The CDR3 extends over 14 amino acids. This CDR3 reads CASSVEVDGNTIYF. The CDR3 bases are TGTGCCAGCAGCGTAGAGGTGGACGGAAACACCATATATTTT.

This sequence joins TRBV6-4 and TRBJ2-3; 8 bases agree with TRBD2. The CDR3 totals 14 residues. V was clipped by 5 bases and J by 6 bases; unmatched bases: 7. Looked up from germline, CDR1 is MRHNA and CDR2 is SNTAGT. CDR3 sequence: CASSPTGGPDTQYF. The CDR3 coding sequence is TGTGCCAGCAGTCCGACGGGGGGGCCGGATACGCAGTATTTT.

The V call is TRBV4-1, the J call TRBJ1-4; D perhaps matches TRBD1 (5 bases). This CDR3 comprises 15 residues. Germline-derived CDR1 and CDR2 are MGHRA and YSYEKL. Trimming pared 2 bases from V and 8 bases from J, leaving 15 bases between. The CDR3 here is CASSQLGGVGEKLFF. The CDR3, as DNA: TGCGCCAGCAGCCAATTGGGGGGGGTAGGCGAAAAACTGTTTTTT.

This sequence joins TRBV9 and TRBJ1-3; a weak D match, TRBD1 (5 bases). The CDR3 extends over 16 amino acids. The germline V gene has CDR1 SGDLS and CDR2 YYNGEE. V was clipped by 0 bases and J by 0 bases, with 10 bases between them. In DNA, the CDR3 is TGTGCCAGCAGCGTAGAGGAGGGGTTCTCTGGAAACACCATATATTTT. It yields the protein CASSVEEGFSGNTIYF.

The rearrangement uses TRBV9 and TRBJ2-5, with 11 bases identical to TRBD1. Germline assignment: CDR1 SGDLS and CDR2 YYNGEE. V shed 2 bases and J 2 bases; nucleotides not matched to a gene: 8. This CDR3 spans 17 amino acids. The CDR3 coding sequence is TGTGCCAGCAGCGTCCGGGACAGGGGGTTCCGTCAAGAGACCCAGTACTTC. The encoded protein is CASSVRDRGFRQETQYF.

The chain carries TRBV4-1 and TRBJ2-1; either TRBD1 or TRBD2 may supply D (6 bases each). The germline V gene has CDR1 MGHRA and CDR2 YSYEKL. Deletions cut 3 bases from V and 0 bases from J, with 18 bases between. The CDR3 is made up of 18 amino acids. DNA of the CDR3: TGCGCCAGCAGCCAGGGCAGCGTTCGGGGGCGCTCCTACAATGAGCAGTTCTTC. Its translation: CASSQGSVRGRSYNEQFF.

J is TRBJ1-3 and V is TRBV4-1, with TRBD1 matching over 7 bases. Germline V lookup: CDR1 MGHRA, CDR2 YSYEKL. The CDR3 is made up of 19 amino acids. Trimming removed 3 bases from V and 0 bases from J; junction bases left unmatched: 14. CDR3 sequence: CASSHLGQMKIFSGNTIYF. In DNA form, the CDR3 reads TGCGCCAGCAGCCATCTGGGACAGATGAAAATTTTCTCTGGAAACACCATATATTTT.

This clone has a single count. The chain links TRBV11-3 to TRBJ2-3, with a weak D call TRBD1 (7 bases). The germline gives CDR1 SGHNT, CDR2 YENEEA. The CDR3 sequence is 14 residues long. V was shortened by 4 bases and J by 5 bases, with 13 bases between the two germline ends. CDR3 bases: TGTGCCAGCAGCTCCCCAGGGGGAGGAGATACGCAGTATTTT. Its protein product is CASSSPGGGDTQYF.

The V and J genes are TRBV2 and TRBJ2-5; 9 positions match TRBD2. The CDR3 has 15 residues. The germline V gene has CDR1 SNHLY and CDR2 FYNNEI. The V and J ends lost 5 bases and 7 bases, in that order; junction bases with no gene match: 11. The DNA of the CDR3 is TGTGCCAGCAGTCCCCTGCGGGGGGGCTTAGGGACCCAGTACTTC. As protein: CASSPLRGGLGTQYF.

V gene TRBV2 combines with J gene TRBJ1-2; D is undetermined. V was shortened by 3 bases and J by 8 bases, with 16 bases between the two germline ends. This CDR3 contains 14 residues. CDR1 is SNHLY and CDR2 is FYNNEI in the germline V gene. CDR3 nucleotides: TGTGCCAGCAGTGATGAGTCTGCTACGGGCGGCTACACCTTC. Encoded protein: CASSDESATGGYTF.

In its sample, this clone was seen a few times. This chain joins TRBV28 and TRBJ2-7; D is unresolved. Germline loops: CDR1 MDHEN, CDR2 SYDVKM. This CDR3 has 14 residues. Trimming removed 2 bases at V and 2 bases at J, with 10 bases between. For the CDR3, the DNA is TGTGCCAGCAGTTTAAGGCGGTACCCCTACGAGCAGTACTTC. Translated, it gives CASSLRRYPYEQYF. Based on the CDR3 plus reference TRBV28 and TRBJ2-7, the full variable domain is DVKVTQSSRYLVKRTGEKVFLECVQDMDHENMFWYRQDPGLGLRLIYFSYDVKMKEKGDIPEGYSVSREKKERFSLILESASTNQTSMYLCASSLRRYPYEQYFGPGTRLTVT.

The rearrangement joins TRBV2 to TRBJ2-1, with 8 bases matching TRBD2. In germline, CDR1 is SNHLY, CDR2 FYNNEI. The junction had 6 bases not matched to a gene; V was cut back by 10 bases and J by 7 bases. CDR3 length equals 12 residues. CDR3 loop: CAIGGTSNEQFF. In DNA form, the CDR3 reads TGTGCCATCGGGGGGACTAGTAATGAGCAGTTCTTC.

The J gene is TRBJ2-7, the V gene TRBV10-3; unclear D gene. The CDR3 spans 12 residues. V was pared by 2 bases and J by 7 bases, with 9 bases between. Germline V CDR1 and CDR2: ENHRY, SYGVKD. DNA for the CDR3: TGTGCCATCAGTGAGCCCCCCGGGGAGCAGTACTTC. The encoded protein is CAISEPPGEQYF.

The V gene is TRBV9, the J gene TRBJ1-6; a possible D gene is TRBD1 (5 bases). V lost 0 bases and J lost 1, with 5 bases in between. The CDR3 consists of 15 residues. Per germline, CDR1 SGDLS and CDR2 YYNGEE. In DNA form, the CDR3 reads TGTGCCAGCAGCGTAGCAGGGTCCTATAATTCACCCCTCCACTTT. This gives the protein CASSVAGSYNSPLHF.

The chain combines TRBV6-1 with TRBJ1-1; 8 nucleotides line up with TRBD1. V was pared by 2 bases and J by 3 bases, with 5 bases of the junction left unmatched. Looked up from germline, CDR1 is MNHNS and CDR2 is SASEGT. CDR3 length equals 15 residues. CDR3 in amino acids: CASSEQGALDTEAFF. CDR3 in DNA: TGTGCCAGCAGTGAACAGGGGGCTTTGGACACTGAAGCTTTCTTT.

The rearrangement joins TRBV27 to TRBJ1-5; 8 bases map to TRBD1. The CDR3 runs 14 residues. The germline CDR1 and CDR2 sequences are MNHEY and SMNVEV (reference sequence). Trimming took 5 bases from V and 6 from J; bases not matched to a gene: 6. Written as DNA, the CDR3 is TGTGCCAGCAGTCGGACAGGGATCGCTCAGCCCCAGCATTTT. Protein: CASSRTGIAQPQHF.

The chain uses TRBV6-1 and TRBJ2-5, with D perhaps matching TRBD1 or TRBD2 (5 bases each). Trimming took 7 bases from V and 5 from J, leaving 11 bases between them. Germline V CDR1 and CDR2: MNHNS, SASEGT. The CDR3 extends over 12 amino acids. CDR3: CASTRDVETQYF. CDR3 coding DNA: TGTGCCAGCACCAGGGACGTGGAGACCCAGTACTTC.